This note documents a single T cell receptor beta chain sequence. The data originate from a study of shared clonotypes between healthy human individuals. Germline-derived CDR1 and CDR2 are SGHRS and YFSETQ. Trimming shortened V by 4 bases and J by 2 bases, and 10 bases separated the two germline ends. The CDR3 covers 13 residues. The donor population consisted of healthy HIV-negative adults with no recent acute infections or vaccinations. Once extracted for a subset, genomic DNA was divided evenly among several immunoSEQ plates. Using immunoSEQ multiplex PCR, the repertoire was profiled, and TCRdb retains in-frame clones only, with some absent. The table includes about 490,000 clones, about 79% detected once.

The sequenced material came from PBMCs. The sequence derives from a woman between 40 and 55 years old in good health. Some clones in this sample may be carry-over from other donors' samples. The rearrangement links TRBV5-1 to TRBJ2-7; TRBD1 might be the D (6 bases). The CDR3 nucleotides read TGCGCCAGCAGCCACGGGACAACCTACGAGCAGTACTTC. Its translation is CASSHGTTYEQYF. The full variable domain, in which reference TRBV5-1 and TRBJ2-7 provide the parts outside the CDR3, is KAGVTQTPRYLIKTRGQQVTLSCSPISGHRSVSWYQQTPGQGLQFLFEYFSETQRNKGNFPGRFSGRQFSNSRSEMNVSTLELGDSALYLCASSHGTTYEQYFGPGTRLTVT.